This T cell receptor beta chain was sequenced in a study of cytomegalovirus exposure and HLA in healthy donors (dated by TCRdb to 2016 to 2017). At the level of the whole study: An earlier analysis of approximately 640 of the donors reported more than 250 Gb of sequence data and around 120 million unique TCR beta sequences from around 200 million T cells. In the later analysis, no new phenotypic data were used to find candidate immune exposures; instead, reliance was placed on TCR beta sequences and their occurrence across donors. About 280 gigabases of sequencing data and around 85 million unique TCR sequences made up an early release that covered several hundred HLA-typed donors. All discovery cohort repertoires had been generated using a single sequencing platform. Donor age, sex, ethnicity and CMV serostatus were compiled together with the repertoire data. Using immunosequencing, the study profiled T cell repertoires from approximately 700 subjects and related those repertoires to cytomegalovirus serostatus. Among around 400 genotyped donors of the cohort, an average of around 240,000 unique TCR beta nucleotide sequences were sequenced per donor, roughly 18% of them non-productive. An earlier analysis of 587 of the donors used high-throughput TCR beta sequencing to judge whether each TCR beta V gene segment behaved as functional or pseudogenic. To study patterns of TCR occurrence, a later analysis re-analyzed previously published TCR beta repertoires from more than 550 donors and added high-resolution HLA genotyping. The study was designed to test whether signatures of past pathogen exposure could be identified by cataloging public T cell receptors. HLA typing covered class I and class II loci at four-digit resolution. The study combined high-throughput TCR immunosequencing, statistical association of individual TCRs with disease status, and machine learning to predict cytomegalovirus infection status. Roughly 5 DR-DQ haplotypes were handled as single units for association and clustering because linkage in the cohort was strong. The genetic ancestry cluster associated with self-reported Caucasian donors included 70% to 85% of the 398 genotyped donors. Genome-wide SNP genotypes for about 55% of the roughly 670 donors were used in a later genetic analysis, which treated that subset as a discovery cohort. A separate validation cohort of roughly 130 different subjects was used in addition to the roughly 720-subject first cohort. The number of typed donors differed by locus: roughly 620-630 for A, B, C, DRB1 and DQB1; 522 for DQA1; 606 for DPA1; and around 470 for DPB1.

The method was the immunoSEQ multiplex PCR assay. For the multiplex PCR, a mixture combining 60 forward primers for TCR Vbeta segments and 13 reverse primers for TCR Jbeta segments was used. A multiplex PCR assay on genomic DNA amplified the CDR3 region of rearranged TCR beta genes. The amplified TCR beta libraries were sequenced on the Illumina HiSeq System as 87-base-pair reads. The authors processed their data as follows. A later analysis counted 75 million to 100 million unique TCR beta chains across the 690 or so repertoires, and 10 million to 11 million of these chains were shared by at least two donors. Raw reads were error-corrected and collapsed into unique sequences with a nearest-neighbor algorithm that merged closely related sequences to remove PCR and sequencing errors. CDR3 sequences were aligned to IMGT reference sequences to assign V, D and J gene segments. For a sequence to be retained, at least a six-nucleotide match to both a V gene segment and a J gene segment was required. A rearrangement was called productive if the CDR3 had no stop codons and remained in frame with V and J, and every other rearrangement was called non-productive. CDR3 was defined according to IMGT convention as the region running from the second conserved V-encoded cysteine to the conserved J-encoded phenylalanine. The earlier analysis of about 530 of the donors excluded any sequence lacking an unambiguous match to a single V gene segment. In an earlier analysis of several hundred of the donors, V segments were called functional above 56.7% productive rearrangements and were called segregating when the between-donor standard deviation exceeded 5%. A statistical classification framework was built to diagnose cytomegalovirus status from the catalog of TCR beta chain sequences. A later analysis assigned V and J genes by comparing TCR nucleotide sequences with IMGT/GENE-DB human TR gene sequences. In a later analysis, CDR3 sequences and most-parsimonious VDJ recombination scenarios were assigned using the TCRdist pipeline. In a later analysis, every TCR beta chain was defined by the combination of its CDR3 amino acid sequence and its V-gene family, and reads without a unique V-gene family were dropped. To address suspected cross-contamination and a sequencing artifact, a later analysis removed around 590 highly shared, low-generation-probability nucleotide sequences. For each public chain, a later analysis derived a clonal expansion index from normalized ranks of inferred template counts within each repertoire. In a later analysis, generation probabilities were computed using a VDJ recombination model fitted to out-of-frame rearrangements, and the results were checked against IGoR. In a later analysis, TCR-TCR, TCR-HLA and TCR-CMV co-occurrence was scored with hypergeometric tests, and a repertoire-size bias correction was applied to TCR pairs. A later analysis estimated false discovery rates by permuting HLA or CMV assignments 20 times. A later analysis grouped co-occurring TCRs with DBSCAN, adding TCRdist sequence similarity when clustering within HLA-allele-positive subsets. Repertoires with fewer than 30,000 or more than 120,000 public chains, plus five repertoires with anomalous nucleotide sharing, were excluded from co-occurrence clustering. This is the immuneACCESS table as TCRdb keeps it, with only in-frame sequences that have V and J called. A part of the clones is gone; compared with another copy, unresolved V genes explain less than half, and the rest is unexplained. The DNA was the basis for D and trimming; V, J and clone size are from that table. The sample has roughly 190,000 clones on record, roughly 76% of them singletons. 6.3% of the sample belongs to the ten largest clones.

The study at large found these results: In a later analysis, some 18,000 TCR beta sequences were associated with specific HLA alleles at a false discovery rate of 0.05. While some public TCRs were present in many individuals, most TCR sequences turned up only very rarely across donors. Several of the top co-occurrence clusters appeared to be linked to parvovirus B19, influenza, CMV and Epstein-Barr virus, according to a later analysis. HLA typing was unavailable for some donors at each locus, so association tests used only the typed subset. A further reported finding was that TCR beta sequences accurately predicted the HLA-A and HLA-B alleles for most subjects in the first cohort. Strong co-occurrence of HLA alleles, especially DR and DQ, made assigning TCR associations to individual alleles difficult. A later analysis found that HLA-associated TCR beta chains were more clonally expanded and had lower generation probabilities than equally common non-associated chains. The study listed 164 TCR beta chains as associated with cytomegalovirus. A later genetic analysis reported fewer N-insertions in productive TCRs among donors in an Asian-associated ancestry cluster than the 666-donor mean. According to a later analysis, TCR association rates differed among HLA loci, with DRB1 alleles showing the most associated TCRs and HLA-C alleles showing the fewest. This cohort had only TCR beta chains sequenced, and the lack of alpha or paired-chain data limited which features could be detected. The presence/absence analyses assumed that sequencing depth was roughly uniform across donors, and that assumption may not be true. Because counts were too low, 15 to 20 rarely observed V segments, including chromosome 9 orphons, were excluded from the earlier analysis of 587 of the donors. According to a later analysis, most CMV-associated TCR beta chains appeared to be HLA-restricted, and the HLA associations seemed to be driven largely by CMV exposure. CMV serostatus was the only immune exposure information available for the cohort. In vitro tests confirmed that three of the cytomegalovirus-associated TCR beta chains recognize cytomegalovirus antigens. An earlier analysis of some 560 of the donors showed that most TCR beta V segments appeared in productive rearrangements either about 90% or about 30% of the time, which broadly matched IMGT annotations. An association between a missense DCLRE1C variant and V-gene and J-gene trimming of TCR beta chains was found in a later genetic analysis and replicated in an independent cohort. Some IMGT-functional V segments, including TRBV6-2 and TRBV6-3, could not be distinguished by the 87-base-pair reads and were therefore excluded. A cluster of highly shared sequence variants was judged likely to be a technical artifact of the sequencing pipeline. Correlated functional status among segregating V segments might reflect linkage disequilibrium, but an unknown experimental factor could not be ruled out. The classifier was reported to diagnose cytomegalovirus status with high specificity and sensitivity in both the original cohort and the validation cohort. The authors suggested that the approach could potentially be generalized to other disease states and immunological phenotypes.

For this clone: No cognate antigen has been identified for it. No quality values exist for individual bases; no much larger clone is one base distant.

Trimming takes 5 bases from V and 7 bases from J, and the germline ends sit 11 bases apart. CDR1 is given as MDHEN and CDR2 as SYDVKM, both from the germline V gene. CDR3 length: 12 amino acids, cysteine to phenylalanine. The entry retains the CDR3 DNA only, 36 bases that are in frame from base 1. In total, over 600 healthy bone marrow donors made up the cohort. At the time of sampling, all cohort members were nominally healthy, though unrecorded immune exposures were likely present. The donor was CMV seropositive and belonged to the group of 250 to 300 seropositive cohort members. Each donor provided a peripheral blood sample, and peripheral blood mononuclear cells were used for TCR beta sequencing. Genomic DNA was extracted from the blood cell samples with the Qiagen DNeasy Blood Extraction Kit.

Recombination joined TRBV28 with TRBJ2-5, with a tentative D gene TRBD1 over 6 matching bases. This receptor was taken from a man aged 35-49 years in good health and CMV-seropositive. The specimen sequenced was PBMCs. The DNA sequence is TGTGCCAGCAGTGCGACAGGAGGGACCCAGTACTTC. Its protein reads: CASSATGGTQYF.